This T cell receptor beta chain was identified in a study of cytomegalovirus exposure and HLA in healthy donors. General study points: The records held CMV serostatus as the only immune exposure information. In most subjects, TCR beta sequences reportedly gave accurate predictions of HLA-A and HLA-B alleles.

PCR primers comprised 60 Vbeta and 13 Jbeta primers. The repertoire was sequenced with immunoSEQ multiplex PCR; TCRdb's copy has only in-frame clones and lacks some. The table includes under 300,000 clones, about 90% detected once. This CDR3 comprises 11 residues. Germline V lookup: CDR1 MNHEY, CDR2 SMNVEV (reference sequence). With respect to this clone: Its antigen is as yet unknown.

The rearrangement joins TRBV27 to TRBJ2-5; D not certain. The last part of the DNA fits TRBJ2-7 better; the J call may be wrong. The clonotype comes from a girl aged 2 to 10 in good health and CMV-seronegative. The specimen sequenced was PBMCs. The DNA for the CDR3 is TGTGCCAGCAGTTTTTCCCTCGAGCAGTACTTC. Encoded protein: CASSFSLEQYF.